The next 17 T cell receptor beta chains were all read from a single sample in a study of sequential checkpoint blockade in melanoma. Documented treatment: randomized to nivolumab then ipilimumab (arm A) or the reverse (arm B). Some clones are missing from TCRdb's copy, which holds only in-frame ones; the method was immunoSEQ multiplex PCR. The top ten clones hold approximately 40% of a sample with under 25,000 clones, about 81% of them seen once. The source material was CD8+ T cells sorted from blood (inferred from file names), sampled from a patient given nivolumab and ipilimumab in sequence. These receptors all stem from a human donor with melanoma.

The rearrangement links TRBV30 to TRBJ1-2; D not certain. Germline V gene sequence: CDR1 GTSNPN, CDR2 SVGIG (reference sequence). CDR3 length equals 16 residues. V was clipped by 4 bases and J by 5 bases, with 23 bases between them. In DNA, the CDR3 is TGTGCCTGGAAAGATTTCTTTGGAGGCCTAAGATATGGCTACACCTTC. This codes for CAWKDFFGGLRYGYTF. The full variable domain, with the rest looked up from reference TRBV30 and TRBJ1-2, is SQTIHQWPATLVQPVGSPLSLECTVEGTSNPNLYWYRQAAGRGLQLLFYSVGIGQISSEVPQNLSASRPQDRQFILSSKKLLLSDSGFYLCAWKDFFGGLRYGYTFGSGTRLTVV.

The chain recombines TRBV5-6 with TRBJ2-7, with TRBD1 matching over 9 bases. The trim removed 2 bases at V and 6 bases at J, leaving 12 bases unmatched. Germline CDR1 is SGHDT and CDR2 is YYEEEE. This CDR3 is 16 amino acids long. The CDR3 here is CASSFFSGTGTLEQYF. DNA of the CDR3: TGTGCCAGCAGCTTTTTTTCCGGGACAGGGACGCTCGAGCAGTACTTC.

The chain recombines TRBV6-1 with TRBJ2-5, with a possible D match to TRBD1 (6 bases). The end of the DNA fits TRBJ2-7 better, so the J call may be wrong. The CDR3 runs 16 residues. Germline-derived CDR1 and CDR2 are MNHNS and SASEGT. Here the CDR3 reads CASSGWTDRDSYEQYF. As DNA, the CDR3 is TGTGCCAGCAGTGGGTGGACAGATCGTGACTCCTACGAGCAGTACTTC.

The J gene is TRBJ1-1, the V gene TRBV9; 9 positions agree with TRBD1. V lost 3 bases, J lost 2 bases, and 5 bases stayed unmatched. CDR1 and CDR2 (germline): SGDLS, YYNGEE. CDR3 length equals 15 residues. CDR3 bases: TGTGCCAGCAGCGCTACAGGGGGCTATAACACTGAAGCTTTCTTT. Translation: CASSATGGYNTEAFF.

As to this clone: At one of its ends the junction is not consistent with the germline gene, which may arise from a read error. The V call is TRBV6-4, the J call TRBJ1-5, with TRBD1 identical over 8 bases. Germline CDR1 reads MRHNA; CDR2 reads SNTAGT. This CDR3 has 16 amino acids. CDR3 residues: CASSECRDRSNQPQHF. CDR3 sequence (DNA): TGTGCCAGCAGTGAGTGCCGGGACAGGAGCAACCAGCCCCAGCATTTT.

The CDR3 DNA follows: TGTGCCAGCAGCTTAGGAAATGCGGGAGGGCCTGGTGAGCAGTTCTTC. The encoded protein is CASSLGNAGGPGEQFF. V gene TRBV13 combines with J gene TRBJ2-1; 9 bases match TRBD2. V was clipped by 0 bases and J by 9 bases; unmatched bases: 9. Germline V lookup: CDR1 PRHDT, CDR2 FYEKMQ (reference sequence). The CDR3 sequence is 16 residues long.

V is TRBV15 and J is TRBJ2-7, with TRBD2 identical over 12 bases. The V segment lost 4 bases and the J segment 5 bases; nucleotides outside the gene matches: 6. The CDR3 has 15 residues. Germline-derived CDR1 and CDR2 are LNHNV and YYDKDF (reference sequence). The CDR3 region is CATSKRLAGAHEQYF. The CDR3 DNA sequence: TGTGCCACCAGCAAGCGACTAGCGGGAGCCCACGAGCAGTACTTC.

The rearrangement joins TRBV7-6 to TRBJ2-7, with a weak D call TRBD2 (6 bases). CDR1 SGHVS and CDR2 FNYEAQ come from the germline V gene. The CDR3 consists of 13 residues. V lost 1 base and J 3 bases, leaving 7 bases between the germline ends. The CDR3 DNA reads as TGTGCCAGCAGCTTAGGGGACTTCTACGAGCAGTACTTC. Protein product: CASSLGDFYEQYF.

This sequence joins TRBV11-2 and TRBJ1-2; D gene ambiguous. CDR3 length: 14 amino acids. The V and J ends lost 3 bases and 4 bases respectively, with 12 bases between them. Germline V gives CDR1 SGHAT, CDR2 FQNNGV. CDR3 in amino acids: CASSFAGAGYGYTF. The CDR3 DNA follows: TGTGCCAGCAGCTTCGCGGGAGCTGGCTATGGCTACACCTTC.

This rearrangement joins TRBV5-6 to TRBJ1-6; 8 nucleotides align to TRBD1. CDR3 size: 14 residues. CDR1 and CDR2 (germline): SGHDT, YYEEEE. J lost 7 bases, V lost 4 bases, and 4 bases had no gene match. As DNA, the CDR3 is TGTGCCAGCAGCCCCGGACAGGGAAATTCACCCCTCCACTTT. Translated: CASSPGQGNSPLHF.

This clone has only one observation. The rearrangement uses TRBV5-1 and TRBJ1-4, with D maybe TRBD1 (6 bases). In germline, CDR1 is SGHRS, CDR2 YFSETQ. The ends were cut back, 1 base at V and 3 bases at J, with 10 bases in the middle. The length of the CDR3 is 15 residues. The CDR3 coding sequence is TGCGCCAGCAGCTTGCTCAGGGGTTCTAATGAAAAACTGTTTTTT. Its protein product is CASSLLRGSNEKLFF.

This clone was counted only a few times. The rearrangement uses TRBV28 and TRBJ2-7; a weak D match, TRBD2 (6 bases). V dropped 4 bases and J dropped 7 bases, with 20 bases sitting between them. The germline V gene has CDR1 MDHEN and CDR2 SYDVKM. This CDR3 spans 15 amino acids. The CDR3 region has the DNA TGTGCCAGCAGTTCGATCCGGACCGGGGGTGGGGAGCAGTACTTC. It encodes CASSSIRTGGGEQYF.

CDR3 DNA: TGTGCCAGCAGTCCGACAGGGGTCTATGGCTACACCTTC. This codes for CASSPTGVYGYTF. The chain employs TRBV5-6 and TRBJ1-2; 8 nucleotides line up with TRBD1. The CDR3 is 13 residues long. Germline CDR1 and CDR2: SGHDT and YYEEEE. The V and J ends lost 5 bases and 4 bases, in that order; junction bases with no gene match: 4.

The CDR3 region has the DNA TGTGCCAGCGCGTCGGCTAGCTATGGCTACACCTTC. Its translation is CASASASYGYTF. V is TRBV11-2 and J is TRBJ1-2; D ambiguous. Per germline, CDR1 SGHAT and CDR2 FQNNGV. The V end lost 8 bases, the J end lost 4 bases, and 11 bases lay between the germline ends. CDR3 length: 12 amino acids.

J is TRBJ1-2 and V is TRBV6-5; unclear D gene. CDR3 length equals 14 residues. V was clipped by 2 bases and J by 4 bases, with 11 bases between them. Germline CDR1 and CDR2: MNHEY and SVGAGI. The CDR3 region is CASSYQPASYGYTF. The CDR3 nucleotides read TGTGCCAGCAGTTACCAGCCAGCTAGCTATGGCTACACCTTC.

This chain uses TRBV27 with TRBJ1-6; D gene unclear. The V and J ends lost 6 bases and 3 bases respectively, with 9 bases between them. This CDR3 contains 14 residues. CDR1 is MNHEY, CDR2 SMNVEV, per germline (reference sequence). The chain's CDR3 is CASSHRVYNSPLHF. CDR3 nucleotides: TGTGCCAGCAGCCATCGGGTCTATAATTCACCCCTCCACTTT.

This clone was detected once. V gene TRBV18 combines with J gene TRBJ2-3; weak D call: TRBD1 (6 bases). The germline CDR1 and CDR2 sequences are KGHSH and LQKENI. This CDR3 region has 16 residues. V dropped 6 bases and J dropped 8 bases, with 24 bases sitting between them. This CDR3 reads CASSEGQGDPEGTQYF. The CDR3 DNA is TGTGCCAGCTCCGAGGGACAAGGGGACCCAGAGGGTACGCAGTATTTT.